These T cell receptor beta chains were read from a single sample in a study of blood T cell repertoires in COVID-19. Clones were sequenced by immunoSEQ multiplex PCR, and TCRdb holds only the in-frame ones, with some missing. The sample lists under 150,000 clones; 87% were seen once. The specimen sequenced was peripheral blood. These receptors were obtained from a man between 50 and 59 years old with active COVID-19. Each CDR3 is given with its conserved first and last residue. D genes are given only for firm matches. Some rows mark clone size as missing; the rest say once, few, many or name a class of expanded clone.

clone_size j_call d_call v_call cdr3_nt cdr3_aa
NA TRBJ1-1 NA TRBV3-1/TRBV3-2 TGTGCCAGCAGCTATGGGGGGGAACAATTTGGGGCTGAAGCTTTCTTT CASSYGGEQFGAEAFF
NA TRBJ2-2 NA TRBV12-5 TGTGCTAGTGGTTTGGTTAGCCCCGGGGAGCTGTTTTTT CASGLVSPGELFF
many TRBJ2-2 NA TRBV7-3 TGTGCCAGCAGCCGGGACTCGAACACCGGGGAGCTGTTTTTT CASSRDSNTGELFF
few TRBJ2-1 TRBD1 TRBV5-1 TGCGCCAGCAGGAGTCAGGGGGCAGGTGGCAATGAGCAGTTCTTC CASRSQGAGGNEQFF
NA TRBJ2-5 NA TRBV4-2 TGTGCCAGCAGCCAATTTCATGGGCCGGTAGAGACCCAGTACTTC CASSQFHGPVETQYF
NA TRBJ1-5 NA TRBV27 TGTGCCAGCAGCGAATTCGGGGGGAATCAGCCCCAGCATTTT CASSEFGGNQPQHF
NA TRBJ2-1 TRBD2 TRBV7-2 TGTGCCAGCAGCCTATTAGTACTAGCGGGGACTAACAATGAGCAGTTCTTC CASSLLVLAGTNNEQFF
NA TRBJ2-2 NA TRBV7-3 TGTGCCAGCAGCTTACGGCTAGCCGGGGAGCTGTTTTTT CASSLRLAGELFF
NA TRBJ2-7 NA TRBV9 TGTGCCAGCAGCGTAGGGTCAGGGGGGCTGTACGAGCAGTACTTC CASSVGSGGLYEQYF
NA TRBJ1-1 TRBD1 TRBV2 TGTGCCAGCAGTAAACAGGGGTTTGCTGAAGCTTTCTTT CASSKQGFAEAFF
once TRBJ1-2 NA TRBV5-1 TGCGCCAGCAGCTCGGCGGGGGGAGGTGGCTACACCTTC CASSSAGGGGYTF
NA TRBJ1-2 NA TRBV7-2 TGTGCCAGCAGCTCCCAAGGGGCCTCCTACACCTTC CASSSQGASYTF
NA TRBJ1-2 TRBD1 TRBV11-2 TGTGCCAGCAGCTTAGACGTCAGGGGGAGCAACTATGGCTACACCTTC CASSLDVRGSNYGYTF
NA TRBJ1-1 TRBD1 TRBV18 TGTGCCAGCTCACAATCGAGACAGGGGAGGATCGGCAACACTGAAGCTTTCTTT CASSQSRQGRIGNTEAFF
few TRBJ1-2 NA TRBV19 TGTGCCAGTAGGACAGAGAGACGAAACTATGGCTACACCTTC CASRTERRNYGYTF
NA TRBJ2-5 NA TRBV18 TGTGCCAGCTCACCAACGGTTCAAGAGACCCAGTACTTC CASSPTVQETQYF
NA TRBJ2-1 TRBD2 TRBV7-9 TGTGCCAGCAGTTCTAGCGGGGGTGAGCAGTTCTTC CASSSSGGEQFF
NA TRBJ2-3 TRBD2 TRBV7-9 TGTGCCACTATTACGGCGGGGGGACTCACAGATACGCAGTATTTT CATITAGGLTDTQYF
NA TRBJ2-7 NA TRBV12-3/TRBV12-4 TGTGCCAGCAGTTTAATGGGGAGGCAGTACTTC CASSLMGRQYF
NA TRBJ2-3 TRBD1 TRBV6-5 TGTGCCGTGCAGGGGGCTACAGATACGCAGTATTTT CAVQGATDTQYF
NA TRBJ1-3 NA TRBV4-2 TGTGCCAGCAGCCGGGCAGTCTCTGGAAACACCATATATTTT CASSRAVSGNTIYF
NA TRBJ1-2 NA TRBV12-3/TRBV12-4 TGTGCCAGCAGTTTCACCTCCGGGGGCTACACCTTC CASSFTSGGYTF
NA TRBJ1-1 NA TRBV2 TGTGCCAGCAGTGAATTAGAGAACACTGAAGCTTTCTTT CASSELENTEAFF
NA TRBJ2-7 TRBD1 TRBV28 TGTGCCAGCAGTTCGGGACAGAGCTCCTACGAGCAGTACTTC CASSSGQSSYEQYF
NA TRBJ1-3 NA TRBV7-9 TGTGCCAGCAGGAAGGGTTTTACAGGGAAAAGAGGTGGAAACACCATATATTTT CASRKGFTGKRGGNTIYF
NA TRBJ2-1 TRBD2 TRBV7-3 TGTGCCAGCAGCTCGGGTAGCGGGGTATCCTACAATGAGCAGTTCTTC CASSSGSGVSYNEQFF
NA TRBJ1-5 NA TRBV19 TGTGCCAGTACCCTATCTCCGGGGGGAAGCAATCAGCCCCAGCATTTT CASTLSPGGSNQPQHF
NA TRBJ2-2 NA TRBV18 TGTGCCAGCTCACCACGGATAGGGGGAACGAACACCGGGGAGCTGTTTTTT CASSPRIGGTNTGELFF
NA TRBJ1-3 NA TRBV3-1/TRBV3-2 TGTGCCAGCAGCCACAACGACCGCGGCTCTGGAAACACCATATATTTT CASSHNDRGSGNTIYF
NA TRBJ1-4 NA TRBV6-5 TGTGCCAGCAGCAACACCGAAAAACTGTTTTTT CASSNTEKLFF
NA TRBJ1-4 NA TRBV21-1 TGTGCCAGCAGCAAAGGGAGGGACCTGCGGGGTGAAAAACTGTTTTTT CASSKGRDLRGEKLFF
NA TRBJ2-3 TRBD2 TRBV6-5 TGTGCCAGCAGTTGGCCTAGCGGGGGCTCAGATACGCAGTATTTT CASSWPSGGSDTQYF
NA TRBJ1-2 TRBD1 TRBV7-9 TGTGCCAGCAGCTTAGGTCTACAGGGGGCAGGATCCAATGGCTACACCTTC CASSLGLQGAGSNGYTF
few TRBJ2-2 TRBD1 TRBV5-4 TGTGCCAGCAGCCGGGACAGGTTGAACACCGGGGAGCTGTTTTTT CASSRDRLNTGELFF
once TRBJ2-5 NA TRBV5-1 TGCGCCAGCAGCCTCCGGGGGGCGGGGGCGGAGACCCAGTACTTC CASSLRGAGAETQYF
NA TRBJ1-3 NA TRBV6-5 TGTGCCAGCAGTCAATCGGGGTTCCCTGGAAACACCATATATTTT CASSQSGFPGNTIYF
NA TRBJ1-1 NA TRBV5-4 TGTGCCAGCAGCTTGTCGTGGGGCGCTGAAGCTTTCTTT CASSLSWGAEAFF
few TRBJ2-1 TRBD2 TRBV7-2 TGTGCCAGCAGCTCGGGGCGGGGGACCCACAATGAGCAGTTCTTC CASSSGRGTHNEQFF
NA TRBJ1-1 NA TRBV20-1 TGCAGTGCTAGGCCAGGGGCGGTAGCTTTCTTT CSARPGAVAFF
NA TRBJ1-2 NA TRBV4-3 TGCGCCAGCAGCCAAGATGTCAACACAGCTAACTATGGCTACACCTTC CASSQDVNTANYGYTF
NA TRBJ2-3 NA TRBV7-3 TGTGCCAGCAGCTTAAACGGGGGTGGCACAGATACGCAGTATTTT CASSLNGGGTDTQYF
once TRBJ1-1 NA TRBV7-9 TGTGCCAGCGGACAATTAGGCAGGATGAACACTGAAGCTTTCTTT CASGQLGRMNTEAFF
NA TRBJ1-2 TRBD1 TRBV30 TGTGCCTCACCGGGACAGGGTGGTTATGGCTACACCTTC CASPGQGGYGYTF
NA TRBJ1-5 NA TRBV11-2 TGTGCCAGCAGCTTAGATTTAGCCCAGCCCCAGCATTTT CASSLDLAQPQHF
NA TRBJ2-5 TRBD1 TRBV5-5 TGTGCCAGCAGTAACAGGGGGCGAGAGACCCAGTACTTC CASSNRGRETQYF
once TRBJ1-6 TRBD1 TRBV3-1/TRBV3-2 TGTGCCAGCAGCCAACTCGGACAGGGCTCACCCCTCCACTTT CASSQLGQGSPLHF
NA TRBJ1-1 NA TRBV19 TGTGCCTCCTCGAGGGGGGGGTTTAACACTGAAGCTTTCTTT CASSRGGFNTEAFF
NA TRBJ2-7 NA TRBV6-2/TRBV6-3 TGTGCCAGCAGTCTCCCCCGACAGGTTATCTCCTACGAGCAGTACTTC CASSLPRQVISYEQYF
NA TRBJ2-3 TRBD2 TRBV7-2 TGTGCCAGCCGGATAGCGGGGGGAGGAGCCACAGATACGCAGTATTTT CASRIAGGGATDTQYF
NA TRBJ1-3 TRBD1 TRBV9 TGTGCCAGCAGCGTAGACGGGCAGGGGGGTACTGGAAACACCATATATTTT CASSVDGQGGTGNTIYF
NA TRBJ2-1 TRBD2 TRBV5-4 TGTGCCAGCAGCGACGGACTAGCTACCTACAATGAGCAGTTCTTC CASSDGLATYNEQFF
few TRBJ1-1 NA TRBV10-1 TGCGCCAGCAGTGAGCCGAGGGGCCCAGGGGTTAGGGAAGCTTTCTTT CASSEPRGPGVREAFF
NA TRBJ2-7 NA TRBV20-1 TGCAGTGCTAGTGCAGGGAGGTTCAACGAGCAGTACTTC CSASAGRFNEQYF
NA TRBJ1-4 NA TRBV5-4 TGTGCCAGCAGCCCTGACTACGCAACTAATGAAAAACTGTTTTTT CASSPDYATNEKLFF
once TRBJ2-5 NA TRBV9 TGTGCCAGCAGCGAGACGGGGGGCTTAAGGGGAGAGACCCAGTACTTC CASSETGGLRGETQYF